These T cell receptor beta chains were read from a single sample in a study of blood T cell repertoires in COVID-19. Assay used: immunoSEQ multiplex PCR; TCRdb lists only in-frame clones, some missing. The data show approximately 90,000 clones, about 80% seen once. Sequenced: peripheral blood. The origin of the receptors is a human donor in a cohort sampled during active COVID-19. The CDR3 runs from the conserved cysteine through the conserved F or W. A D gene is named only where the DNA matches it firmly. Not every row has a clone size; where given, it reads once, few, many or a size class.

clone size: NA; J gene: TRBJ2-7; D gene: NA; V gene: TRBV7-3; CDR3 DNA: TGTGCCAGCAGAGGAACCCCGGGAAGAACCTACGAGCAGTACTTC; CDR3 protein: CASRGTPGRTYEQYF
clone size: NA; J gene: TRBJ2-3; D gene: TRBD2; V gene: TRBV27; CDR3 DNA: TGTGCCAGCAGTATCGGCCGGGGTGCCAGCAGTATCGGCAGCGGGAGGGTAGGCATAGATACGCAGTATTTT; CDR3 protein: CASSIGRGASSIGSGRVGIDTQYF
clone size: NA; J gene: TRBJ1-1; D gene: NA; V gene: TRBV5-1; CDR3 DNA: TGCGCCAGCAGCCTGAACTACGCTGAAGCTTTCTTT; CDR3 protein: CASSLNYAEAFF
clone size: NA; J gene: TRBJ2-1; D gene: TRBD2; V gene: TRBV13; CDR3 DNA: TGTGCCAGCAGCTTCCCGACTAGCGGGAGGGCGCATGAGCAGTTCTTC; CDR3 protein: CASSFPTSGRAHEQFF
clone size: NA; J gene: TRBJ2-7; D gene: NA; V gene: TRBV21-1; CDR3 DNA: TGTGCCGGGACAATCGGACTAGCGGGAGCCCACGAGCAGTACTTC; CDR3 protein: CAGTIGLAGAHEQYF
clone size: NA; J gene: TRBJ1-2; D gene: TRBD1; V gene: TRBV7-9; CDR3 DNA: TGTGCCAGCAGCTCCGAGCGCAGGGGGAATGGCTACACCTTC; CDR3 protein: CASSSERRGNGYTF
clone size: NA; J gene: TRBJ2-3; D gene: TRBD2; V gene: TRBV3-1/TRBV3-2; CDR3 DNA: TGTGCCAGCAGCCAATCTAGCGGGAGGCGGGGTAGCACAGATACGCAGTATTTT; CDR3 protein: CASSQSSGRRGSTDTQYF
clone size: NA; J gene: TRBJ2-1; D gene: TRBD2; V gene: TRBV7-3; CDR3 DNA: TGTGCCAGCAGCCCAGTGGACAGGACTGGACTAGCGGGGCGCAATGAGCAGTTCTTC; CDR3 protein: CASSPVDRTGLAGRNEQFF
clone size: NA; J gene: TRBJ1-1; D gene: NA; V gene: TRBV5-6; CDR3 DNA: TGTGCCAGCAGCTTGCCCCCGGGACAAGGGAACACTGAAGCTTTCTTT; CDR3 protein: CASSLPPGQGNTEAFF
clone size: NA; J gene: TRBJ1-6; D gene: TRBD1; V gene: TRBV5-1; CDR3 DNA: TGCGCCAGCAGCCCGACAGGGAGCTCCTATAATTCACCCCTCCACTTT; CDR3 protein: CASSPTGSSYNSPLHF
clone size: NA; J gene: TRBJ2-7; D gene: NA; V gene: TRBV3-1/TRBV3-2; CDR3 DNA: TGTGCCAGCAGCCCATCGGCCGGACGGGAGTCCTACGAGCAGTACTTC; CDR3 protein: CASSPSAGRESYEQYF
clone size: NA; J gene: TRBJ2-2; D gene: TRBD2; V gene: TRBV7-9; CDR3 DNA: TGTGCCAGCAGGGGAGGGAGCGGGAGTACCGGGGAGCTGTTTTTT; CDR3 protein: CASRGGSGSTGELFF
clone size: few; J gene: TRBJ2-1; D gene: NA; V gene: TRBV11-2; CDR3 DNA: TGTGCCAGCAGCTTAGTCAGGGGTAATGAGCAGTTCTTC; CDR3 protein: CASSLVRGNEQFF
clone size: NA; J gene: TRBJ2-1; D gene: NA; V gene: TRBV3-1/TRBV3-2; CDR3 DNA: TGTGCCAGCAGCCAAACCTCTAGAAATGAGCAGTTCTTC; CDR3 protein: CASSQTSRNEQFF
clone size: NA; J gene: TRBJ2-7; D gene: TRBD1; V gene: TRBV27; CDR3 DNA: TGTGCCAGCCGGCCGGGACAGAGCTACGAGCAGTACTTC; CDR3 protein: CASRPGQSYEQYF
clone size: medium-sized; J gene: TRBJ1-1; D gene: NA; V gene: TRBV5-4; CDR3 DNA: TGTGCCAGCAGCATACAGGGATATATGAACACTGAAGCTTTCTTT; CDR3 protein: CASSIQGYMNTEAFF
clone size: NA; J gene: TRBJ1-2; D gene: NA; V gene: TRBV15; CDR3 DNA: TGTGCCACCAGCAGGGGCCCTCAGGGTGCCTATGGCTACACCTTC; CDR3 protein: CATSRGPQGAYGYTF
clone size: NA; J gene: TRBJ2-7; D gene: TRBD2; V gene: TRBV20-1; CDR3 DNA: TGCAGTGCAGGGAGGGGTTACGAGCAGTACTTC; CDR3 protein: CSAGRGYEQYF
clone size: NA; J gene: TRBJ2-5; D gene: NA; V gene: TRBV28; CDR3 DNA: TGTGCCAGCAGTTACGACAGCCAAGAGACCCAGTACTTC; CDR3 protein: CASSYDSQETQYF